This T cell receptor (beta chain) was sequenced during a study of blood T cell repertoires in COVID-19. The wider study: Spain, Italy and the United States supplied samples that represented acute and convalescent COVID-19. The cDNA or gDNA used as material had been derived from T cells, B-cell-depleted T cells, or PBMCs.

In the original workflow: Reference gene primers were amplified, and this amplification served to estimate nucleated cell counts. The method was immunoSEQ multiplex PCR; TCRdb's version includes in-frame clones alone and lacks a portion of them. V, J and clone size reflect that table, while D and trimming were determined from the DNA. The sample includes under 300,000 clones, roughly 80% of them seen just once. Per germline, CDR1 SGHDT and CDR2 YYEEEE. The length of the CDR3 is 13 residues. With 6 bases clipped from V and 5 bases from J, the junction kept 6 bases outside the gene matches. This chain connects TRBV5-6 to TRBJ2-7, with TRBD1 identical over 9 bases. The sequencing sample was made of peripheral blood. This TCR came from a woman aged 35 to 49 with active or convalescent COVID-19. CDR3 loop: CASTWTGADEQYF. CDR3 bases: TGTGCCAGCACCTGGACAGGGGCAGACGAGCAGTACTTC. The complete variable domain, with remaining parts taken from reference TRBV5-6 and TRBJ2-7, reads DAGVTQSPTHLIKTRGQQVTLRCSPKSGHDTVSWYQQALGQGPQFIFQYYEEEERQRGNFPDRFSGHQFPNYSSELNVNALLLGDSALYLCASTWTGADEQYFGPGTRLTVT.